This T cell receptor (beta chain) was recorded in a study of blood T cell repertoires in COVID-19. In the authors' workflow: By means of reference gene primer amplification, nucleated cell counts were estimated. TCRdb's table, derived via immunoSEQ multiplex PCR, lists solely in-frame clones and lacks some. V, J and clone size are those of that table, while D and trimming were read from the DNA. The sample records about 180,000 clones, under 85% being singletons. The sequence came from a woman over 75 with acute or convalescent COVID-19. The sample comprised peripheral blood.

The CDR3 loop is CASSHYRGQGYTF. CDR3 nucleotide sequence: TGTGCCAGCAGCCATTACAGGGGGCAGGGCTACACCTTC. The chain is built from TRBV3-1 (or the pseudogene TRBV3-2) and TRBJ1-2; the match to TRBD1 covers 9 bases. Germline V gives CDR1 LGHDT, CDR2 YNNKEL (reference sequence). This CDR3 is built from 13 residues. The junction had 4 bases not matched to a gene; V was cut back by 3 bases and J by 8 bases.